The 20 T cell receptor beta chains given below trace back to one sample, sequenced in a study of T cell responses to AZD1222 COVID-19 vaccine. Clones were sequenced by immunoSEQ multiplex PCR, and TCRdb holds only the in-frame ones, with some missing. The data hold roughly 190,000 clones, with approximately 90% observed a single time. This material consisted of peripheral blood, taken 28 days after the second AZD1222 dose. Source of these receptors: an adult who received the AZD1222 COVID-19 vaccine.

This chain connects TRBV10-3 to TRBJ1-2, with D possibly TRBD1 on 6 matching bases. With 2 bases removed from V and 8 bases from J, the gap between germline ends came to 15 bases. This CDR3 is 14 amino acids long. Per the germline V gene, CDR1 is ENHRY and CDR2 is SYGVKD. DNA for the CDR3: TGTGCCATCAGTGAGCCTGGGGGCGCGGAGGGCTACACCTTC. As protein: CAISEPGGAEGYTF.

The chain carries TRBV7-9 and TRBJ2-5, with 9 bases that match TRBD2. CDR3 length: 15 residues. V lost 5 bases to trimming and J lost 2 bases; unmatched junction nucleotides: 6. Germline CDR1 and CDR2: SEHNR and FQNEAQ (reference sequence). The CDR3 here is CASSRWTSVQETQYF. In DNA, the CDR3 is TGTGCCAGCAGCCGGTGGACTAGCGTACAAGAGACCCAGTACTTC. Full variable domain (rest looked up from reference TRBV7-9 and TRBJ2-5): DTGVSQNPRHKITKRGQNVTFRCDPISEHNRLYWYRQTLGQGPEFLTYFQNEAQLEKSRLLSDRFSAERPKGSFSTLEIQRTEQGDSAMYLCASSRWTSVQETQYFGPGTRLLVL.

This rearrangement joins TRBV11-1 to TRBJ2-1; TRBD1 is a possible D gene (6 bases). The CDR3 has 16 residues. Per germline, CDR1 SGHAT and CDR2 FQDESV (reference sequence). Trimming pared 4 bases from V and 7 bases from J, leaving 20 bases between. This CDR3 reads CASSSLGTKKGNEQFF. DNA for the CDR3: TGTGCCAGCAGCTCCCTTGGGACAAAAAAGGGGAATGAGCAGTTCTTC.

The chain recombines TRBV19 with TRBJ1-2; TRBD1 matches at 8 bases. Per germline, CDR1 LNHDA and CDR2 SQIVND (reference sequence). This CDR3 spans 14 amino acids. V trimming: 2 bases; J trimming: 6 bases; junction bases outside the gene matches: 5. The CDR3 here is CASSIQGQGDGYTF. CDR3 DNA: TGTGCCAGTAGTATACAAGGACAGGGAGATGGCTACACCTTC. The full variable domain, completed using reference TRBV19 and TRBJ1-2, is DGGITQSPKYLFRKEGQNVTLSCEQNLNHDAMYWYRQDPGQGLRLIYYSQIVNDFQKGDIAEGYSVSREKKESFPLTVTSAQKNPTAFYLCASSIQGQGDGYTFGSGTRLTVV.

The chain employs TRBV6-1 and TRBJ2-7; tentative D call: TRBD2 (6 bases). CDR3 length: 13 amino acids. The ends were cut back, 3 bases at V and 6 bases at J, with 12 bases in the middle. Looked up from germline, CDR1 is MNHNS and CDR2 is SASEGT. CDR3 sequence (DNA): TGTGCCAGCAGTGAGAGGGACTTGCGCGAGCAGTACTTC. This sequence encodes CASSERDLREQYF.

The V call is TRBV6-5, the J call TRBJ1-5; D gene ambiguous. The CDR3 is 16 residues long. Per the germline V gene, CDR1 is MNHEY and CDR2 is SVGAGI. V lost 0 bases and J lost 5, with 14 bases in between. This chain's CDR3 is CASSYSGSASDQPQHF. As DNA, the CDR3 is TGTGCCAGCAGTTACTCGGGATCGGCCTCGGATCAGCCCCAGCATTTT.

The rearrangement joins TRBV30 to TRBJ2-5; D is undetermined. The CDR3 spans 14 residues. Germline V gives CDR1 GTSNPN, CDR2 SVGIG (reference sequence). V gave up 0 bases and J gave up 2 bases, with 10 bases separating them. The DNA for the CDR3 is TGTGCCTGGAGTGTAACGGCCGTTCAAGAGACCCAGTACTTC. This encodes CAWSVTAVQETQYF.

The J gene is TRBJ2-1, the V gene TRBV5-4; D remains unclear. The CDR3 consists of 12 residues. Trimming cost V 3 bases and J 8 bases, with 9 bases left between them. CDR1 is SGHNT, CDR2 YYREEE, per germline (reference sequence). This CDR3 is CASSWNLDEQFF. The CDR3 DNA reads TGTGCCAGCAGCTGGAACCTAGATGAGCAGTTCTTC.

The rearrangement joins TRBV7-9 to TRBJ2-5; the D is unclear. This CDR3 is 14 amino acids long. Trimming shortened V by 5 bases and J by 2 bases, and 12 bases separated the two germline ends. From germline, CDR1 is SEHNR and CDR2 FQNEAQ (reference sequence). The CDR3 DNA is TGTGCCAGCAGCCCCACTGAGCGACAAGAGACCCAGTACTTC. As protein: CASSPTERQETQYF.

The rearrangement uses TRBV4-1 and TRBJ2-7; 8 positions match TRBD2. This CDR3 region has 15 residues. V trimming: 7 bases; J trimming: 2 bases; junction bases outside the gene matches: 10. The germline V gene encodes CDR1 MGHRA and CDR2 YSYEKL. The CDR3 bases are TGCGCCAGCACCGAAGAAGCGGGGGCCACCTACGAGCAGTACTTC. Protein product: CASTEEAGATYEQYF.

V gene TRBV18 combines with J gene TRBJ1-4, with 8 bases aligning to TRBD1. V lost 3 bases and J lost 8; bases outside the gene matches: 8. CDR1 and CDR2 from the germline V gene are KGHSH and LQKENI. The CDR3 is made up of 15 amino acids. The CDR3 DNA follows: TGTGCCAGCTCACCCGTTCCAGGGGGCAGAGAAAAACTGTTTTTT. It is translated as CASSPVPGGREKLFF.

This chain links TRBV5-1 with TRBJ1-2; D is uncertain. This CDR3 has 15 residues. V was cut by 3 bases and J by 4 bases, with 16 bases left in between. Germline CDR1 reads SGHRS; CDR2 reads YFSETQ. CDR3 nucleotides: TGCGCCAGCAGCTCCGGGATGCCTCTTGTCTATGGCTACACCTTC. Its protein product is CASSSGMPLVYGYTF.

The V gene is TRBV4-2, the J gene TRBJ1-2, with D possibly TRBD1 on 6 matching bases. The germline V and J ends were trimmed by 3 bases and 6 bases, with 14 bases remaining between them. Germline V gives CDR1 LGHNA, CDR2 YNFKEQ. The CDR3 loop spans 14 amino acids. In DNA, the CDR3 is TGTGCCAGCAGCCAGGAAACAGGGTACCATGGCTACACCTTC. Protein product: CASSQETGYHGYTF.

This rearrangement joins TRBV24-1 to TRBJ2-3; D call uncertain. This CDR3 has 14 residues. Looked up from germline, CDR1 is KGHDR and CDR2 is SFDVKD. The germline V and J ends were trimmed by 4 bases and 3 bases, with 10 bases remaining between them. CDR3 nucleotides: TGTGCCACCAGTGACCCGGAGAGGACAGATACGCAGTATTTT. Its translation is CATSDPERTDTQYF.

The CDR3 spells CASSYLGRVNTEAFF. In nucleotides, the CDR3 is TGTGCCAGCAGTTACCTCGGACGGGTGAACACTGAAGCTTTCTTT. The V and J genes are TRBV6-5 and TRBJ1-1, with no clear D. Trimming removed 2 bases at V and 0 bases at J, with 10 bases between. The length of the CDR3 is 15 residues. Germline CDR1 reads MNHEY; CDR2 reads SVGAGI.

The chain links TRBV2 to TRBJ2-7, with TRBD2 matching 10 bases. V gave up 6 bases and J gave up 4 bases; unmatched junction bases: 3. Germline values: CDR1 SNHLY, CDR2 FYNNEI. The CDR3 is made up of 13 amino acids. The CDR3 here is CASRGLAKYEQYF. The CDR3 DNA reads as TGTGCCAGCAGGGGACTAGCGAAGTACGAGCAGTACTTC.

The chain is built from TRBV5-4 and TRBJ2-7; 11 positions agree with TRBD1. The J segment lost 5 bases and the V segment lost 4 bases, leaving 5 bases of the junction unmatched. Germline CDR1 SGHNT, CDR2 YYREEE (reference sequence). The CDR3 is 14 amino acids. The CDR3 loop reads CASSPGQGADEQYF. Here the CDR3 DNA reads TGTGCCAGCAGCCCCGGACAGGGGGCCGACGAGCAGTACTTC.

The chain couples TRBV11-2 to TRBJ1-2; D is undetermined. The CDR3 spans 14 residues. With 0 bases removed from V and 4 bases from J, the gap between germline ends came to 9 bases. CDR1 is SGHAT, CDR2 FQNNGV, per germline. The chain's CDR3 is CASSLDRQLYGYTF. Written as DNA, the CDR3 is TGTGCCAGCAGCTTAGATCGGCAGCTCTATGGCTACACCTTC.

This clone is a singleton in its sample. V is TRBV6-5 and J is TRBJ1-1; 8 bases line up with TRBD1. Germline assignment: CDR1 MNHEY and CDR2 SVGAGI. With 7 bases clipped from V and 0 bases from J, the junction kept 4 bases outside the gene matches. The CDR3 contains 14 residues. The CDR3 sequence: CASIRGQVNTEAFF. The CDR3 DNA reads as TGTGCCAGCATCCGGGGACAGGTGAACACTGAAGCTTTCTTT.

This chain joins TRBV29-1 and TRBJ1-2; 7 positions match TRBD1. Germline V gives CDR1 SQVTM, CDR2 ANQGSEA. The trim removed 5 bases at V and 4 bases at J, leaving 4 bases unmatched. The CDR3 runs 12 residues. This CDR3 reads CSVYRGTYGYTF. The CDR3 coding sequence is TGCAGCGTTTACAGGGGAACCTATGGCTACACCTTC.